The 26 T cell receptor beta chains below all came from one sample that was sequenced in a study of cytomegalovirus exposure and HLA in healthy donors. A multiplex PCR was run with 60 Vbeta primers and 13 Jbeta primers. The repertoire was sequenced with immunoSEQ multiplex PCR; TCRdb's copy has only in-frame clones and lacks some. The sample lists 100,000 to 150,000 clones, roughly three quarters seen once, with roughly 1% in the top ten. The source material was PBMCs. Receptors originate from a woman aged 55-69 years in good health and CMV-seronegative.

In DNA, the CDR3 is TGTGCCAGCAGTGCGACAATACTCGCCTATAATTCACCCCTCCACTTT. Its translation is CASSATILAYNSPLHF. The genes are TRBV27 and TRBJ1-6; no clear D gene. Germline values: CDR1 MNHEY, CDR2 SMNVEV (reference sequence). V was trimmed by 5 bases and J by 2 bases, leaving 13 bases between them. This CDR3 is 16 amino acids long.

The table lists this clone with a count of one. The chain has TRBV6-5 and TRBJ2-1, with 7 nucleotides matching TRBD1. This CDR3 comprises 14 residues. Looked up from germline, CDR1 is MNHEY and CDR2 is SVGAGI. The ends lost 8 bases at V and 0 bases at J; junction bases unmatched: 4. This CDR3 reads CASHAGGSYNEQFF. CDR3 in DNA: TGTGCCAGCCACGCAGGGGGCTCCTACAATGAGCAGTTCTTC.

The chain is built from TRBV5-1 and TRBJ2-3; 15 bases line up with TRBD2. This CDR3 is built from 16 residues. Germline lookup yields CDR1 SGHRS and CDR2 YFSETQ. The ends lost 4 bases at V and 4 bases at J; junction bases unmatched: 4. CDR3 region: CASSRTSGGAADTQYF. The DNA for the CDR3 is TGCGCCAGCAGCAGGACTAGCGGGGGGGCTGCAGATACGCAGTATTTT.

V gene TRBV6-6 combines with J gene TRBJ1-1, with D hard to call. The length of the CDR3 is 15 residues. Trimming removed 3 bases at V and 4 bases at J, with 15 bases between. Germline V gene data show CDR1 as MNHNY and CDR2 as SVGAGI (reference sequence). The chain's CDR3 is CASSYTDGVGTEAFF. The CDR3 coding sequence is TGTGCCAGCAGTTATACCGACGGGGTGGGCACTGAAGCTTTCTTT.

In this sample, this clone turned up once. The V call is TRBV6-1, the J call TRBJ1-2; D gene ambiguous. The CDR3 loop spans 13 amino acids. V lost 6 bases and J 7 bases, leaving 15 bases between the germline ends. Germline V gene lookup returns CDR1 MNHNS and CDR2 SASEGT. The CDR3 loop is CASRVPGESGYTF. The CDR3 DNA reads as TGTGCCAGCAGGGTACCGGGAGAAAGTGGCTACACCTTC.

The chain links TRBV10-1 to TRBJ1-6; D possibly corresponds to TRBD1 (6 bases). Trimming took 2 bases from V and 11 from J, leaving 10 bases between them. The CDR3 runs to 13 residues. The germline CDR1 and CDR2 sequences are WNHNN and SYGVQD (reference sequence). CDR3 residues: CASSENRVAPLHF. As DNA, the CDR3 is TGCGCCAGCAGTGAGAACAGGGTAGCACCCCTCCACTTT.

This clone was observed a single time. The rearrangement uses TRBV5-1 and TRBJ2-7, with TRBD1 identical over 7 bases. The CDR3 runs 15 residues. Germline V gene lookup returns CDR1 SGHRS and CDR2 YFSETQ. V lost 5 bases to trimming and J lost 4 bases; unmatched junction nucleotides: 12. The CDR3 DNA follows: TGCGCCAGCAGACATACAGGGGTGGAGTGGTACGAGCAGTACTTC. Amino acid sequence: CASRHTGVEWYEQYF. The full variable domain, with the rest looked up from reference TRBV5-1 and TRBJ2-7, is KAGVTQTPRYLIKTRGQQVTLSCSPISGHRSVSWYQQTPGQGLQFLFEYFSETQRNKGNFPGRFSGRQFSNSRSEMNVSTLELGDSALYLCASRHTGVEWYEQYFGPGTRLTVT.

The chain recombines TRBV29-1 with TRBJ1-5; D is undetermined. The CDR3 spans 14 residues. V lost 7 bases, J lost 6 bases, and 19 bases lay in between. CDR1 and CDR2 from the germline V gene are SQVTM and ANQGSEA. DNA for the CDR3: TGCAGCGCCAAGGAGGGAACGCGGGGTCAGCCCCAGCATTTT. This sequence encodes CSAKEGTRGQPQHF.

The chain combines TRBV6-1 with TRBJ2-3, with 7 nucleotides matching TRBD1. Germline loops: CDR1 MNHNS, CDR2 SASEGT. The CDR3 consists of 14 residues. V shed 5 bases and J 4 bases; nucleotides not matched to a gene: 6. CDR3 bases: TGTGCCAGCAGTAGGAGACAGGGCGCAGATACGCAGTATTTT. It specifies CASSRRQGADTQYF.

J is TRBJ2-1 and V is TRBV5-1, with 7 bases aligning to TRBD2. The CDR3 contains 17 residues. V lost 4 bases, J lost 1 base, and 11 bases stayed unmatched. Germline V gives CDR1 SGHRS, CDR2 YFSETQ. CDR3 in DNA: TGCGCCAGCAGCAGAACAAAACTAGCGCAGTCCTACAATGAGCAGTTCTTC. It specifies CASSRTKLAQSYNEQFF.

This chain connects TRBV30 to TRBJ1-4; no clear D. Trimming took 0 bases from V and 0 from J, leaving 20 bases between them. The CDR3 contains 19 residues. The V gene's germline CDR1 is GTSNPN and CDR2 SVGIG (reference sequence). CDR3 coding DNA: TGTGCCTGGAGTGTACGTTTGTTGGACTACCGAGCAACTAATGAAAAACTGTTTTTT. Its translation is CAWSVRLLDYRATNEKLFF.

In this sample, this clone turned up a few times. The rearrangement uses TRBV30 and TRBJ2-2; a weak D match, TRBD2 (6 bases). The CDR3 length is 11 residues. The V gene's germline CDR1 is GTSNPN and CDR2 SVGIG (reference sequence). V was cut by 5 bases and J by 8 bases, with 9 bases left in between. CDR3 amino acids: CAWGSGGELFF. In nucleotides, the CDR3 is TGTGCCTGGGGGAGCGGGGGGGAGCTGTTTTTT.

The V and J genes are TRBV7-8 and TRBJ1-5, with D perhaps matching TRBD1 (6 bases). The CDR3 extends over 15 amino acids. The germline V gene has CDR1 SGHVS and CDR2 FQNEAQ. The germline V and J ends were trimmed by 5 bases and 9 bases, with 20 bases remaining between them. CDR3 DNA sequence: TGTGCCAGCAGCCGAGTCGGGACACCGGTGCCGCCCCAGCATTTT. Protein: CASSRVGTPVPPQHF.

This clone appeared once. This chain joins TRBV27 and TRBJ2-1; perhaps TRBD2 as D (6 bases). The V gene lost 5 bases and the J gene lost 7 bases, with 15 bases spanning the gap. Germline lookup yields CDR1 MNHEY and CDR2 SMNVEV (reference sequence). The CDR3 spans 14 residues. Here the CDR3 DNA reads TGTGCCAGCAGTCCCCCTAGCGTAAGGAATGAGCAGTTCTTC. Amino acids: CASSPPSVRNEQFF.

The rearrangement links TRBV9 to TRBJ2-2; 7 positions agree with TRBD2. The CDR3 spans 15 residues. Germline values: CDR1 SGDLS, CDR2 YYNGEE. V was pared by 6 bases and J by 2 bases, with 7 bases of the junction left unmatched. This CDR3 is CASTRGGANTGELFF. The DNA of the CDR3 is TGTGCCAGCACGCGGGGAGGGGCCAACACCGGGGAGCTGTTTTTT.

The chain carries TRBV11-2 and TRBJ2-1; tentative D call: TRBD2 (6 bases). The CDR3 consists of 16 residues. Trimming removed 5 bases at V and 4 bases at J, with 18 bases between. Looked up from germline, CDR1 is SGHAT and CDR2 is FQNNGV. The CDR3 protein is CASSLPGEARYNEQFF. CDR3 bases: TGTGCCAGCAGCCTTCCGGGGGAGGCTAGGTACAATGAGCAGTTCTTC. The full variable domain, with the rest looked up from reference TRBV11-2 and TRBJ2-1, is EAGVAQSPRYKIIEKRQSVAFWCNPISGHATLYWYQQILGQGPKLLIQFQNNGVVDDSQLPKDRFSAERLKGVDSTLKIQPAKLEDSAVYLCASSLPGEARYNEQFFGPGTRLTVL.

The genes are TRBV5-6 and TRBJ2-1, with TRBD1 matching 9 bases. The CDR3 is 16 amino acids. The ends lost 5 bases at V and 9 bases at J; junction bases unmatched: 15. Germline lookup yields CDR1 SGHDT and CDR2 YYEEEE. The CDR3 loop is CASSAPGQGFFSEQFF. In DNA, the CDR3 is TGTGCCAGCAGTGCCCCCGGACAGGGGTTTTTCAGTGAGCAGTTCTTC.

This clone was seen a single time. The rearrangement joins TRBV2 to TRBJ2-3; 11 nucleotides agree with TRBD1. The CDR3 spans 15 residues. Trimming removed 4 bases from V and 3 bases from J; junction bases left unmatched: 3. Germline loops: CDR1 SNHLY, CDR2 FYNNEI. In nucleotides, the CDR3 is TGTGCCAGCAGTGGGGGGACAGGGGGGACAGATACGCAGTATTTT. Translating it yields CASSGGTGGTDTQYF.

The CDR3 region is CASSSGQGSYGYTF. CDR3 coding DNA: TGTGCCAGCAGCTCGGGACAGGGGAGCTATGGCTACACCTTC. This chain connects TRBV7-6 to TRBJ1-2; 10 bases fit TRBD1. The CDR3 extends over 14 amino acids. The germline gives CDR1 SGHVS, CDR2 FNYEAQ. Trimming at V came to 4 bases and at J to 4 bases, leaving 3 bases not matched to a gene.

The rearrangement joins TRBV9 to TRBJ1-2, with D perhaps TRBD1 (6 bases). Trimming left V 2 bases short and J 1 base short, with 12 bases between. The CDR3 totals 15 residues. Germline lookup yields CDR1 SGDLS and CDR2 YYNGEE. The CDR3 sequence: CASSVLQGDNYGYTF. For the CDR3, the DNA is TGTGCCAGCAGCGTTCTACAGGGCGATAACTATGGCTACACCTTC.

The chain recombines TRBV2 with TRBJ1-2; 7 nucleotides line up with TRBD1. The junction had 10 bases not matched to a gene; V was cut back by 5 bases and J by 10 bases. Germline CDR1 SNHLY, CDR2 FYNNEI. The CDR3 covers 13 residues. CDR3 in DNA: TGTGCCAGCAGTCCCGGGACAGACTTTCACTACACCTTC. It codes for CASSPGTDFHYTF.

This chain connects TRBV5-1 to TRBJ2-1, with 7 bases matching TRBD2. V shed 0 bases, J shed 4 bases, and the junction held 4 bases outside the gene matches. The CDR3 extends over 15 amino acids. Germline CDR1 and CDR2: SGHRS and YFSETQ. The CDR3 sequence is CASSLGLAVYNEQFF. Here the CDR3 DNA reads TGCGCCAGCAGCTTGGGTCTAGCGGTATACAATGAGCAGTTCTTC.

V gene TRBV11-3 combines with J gene TRBJ2-3, with D possibly being TRBD2 (5 bases). Germline V gene sequence: CDR1 SGHNT, CDR2 YENEEA. V was pared by 5 bases and J by 6 bases, with 9 bases between. The CDR3 extends over 12 amino acids. CDR3 protein: CASSAGWDTQYF. CDR3 coding DNA: TGTGCCAGCAGCGCGGGCTGGGATACGCAGTATTTT.

The V and J genes are TRBV6-5 and TRBJ2-5; TRBD2 matches 10 bases. The CDR3 sequence is 16 residues long. The V and J ends lost 2 bases and 5 bases, in that order; junction bases with no gene match: 8. Germline V gene data show CDR1 as MNHEY and CDR2 as SVGAGI. The CDR3 DNA is TGTGCCAGCAGTTACACAAGGACTAGCGGTGTGGAGACCCAGTACTTC. As protein: CASSYTRTSGVETQYF.

The chain employs TRBV15 and TRBJ2-5; unclear D gene. The V and J ends lost 5 bases and 5 bases respectively, with 12 bases between them. The length of the CDR3 is 13 residues. The germline CDR1 and CDR2 sequences are LNHNV and YYDKDF (reference sequence). For the CDR3, the DNA is TGTGCCACCAGCCCACGGTCCGGGGAGACCCAGTACTTC. Translated: CATSPRSGETQYF.

In its sample, this clone was seen a few times. The junction and the germline gene differ at one end; a read error may be behind it. The chain has TRBV6-4 and TRBJ1-5; D gene uncertain. The CDR3 has 14 residues. Per germline, CDR1 MRHNA and CDR2 SNTAGT. The CDR3 nucleotides read TGTGCCAGCAGTCAAGAGGGTGACAATCGGCCCCAGCATTTT. This gives the protein CASSQEGDNRPQHF.